The rows below give T cell receptor beta chains drawn from one sample of a study of blood T cell repertoires in COVID-19. TCRdb keeps only in-frame clones here, not all; method: immunoSEQ multiplex PCR. The sample carries over 120,000 clones, around 85% recorded once. The sequencing sample was made of PBMCs or T cells enriched from blood (not recorded which). The receptors were sampled from a man aged 50-60 years who had recovered from COVID-19. Each CDR3 is given with its conserved first and last residue. Each record gives: J gene, V gene, CDR3 protein.

j_call: TRBJ1-1; v_call: TRBV19; cdr3_aa: CASSIRRAEAFF
j_call: TRBJ1-2; v_call: TRBV19; cdr3_aa: CASSTPYGYTF
j_call: TRBJ1-1; v_call: TRBV19; cdr3_aa: CASSIRVAGAAGTEAFF
j_call: TRBJ2-1; v_call: TRBV4-3; cdr3_aa: CASSLTGQGYDNEQFF
j_call: TRBJ2-3; v_call: TRBV5-1; cdr3_aa: CASSMDSGLRDTQYF
j_call: TRBJ1-4; v_call: TRBV12-5; cdr3_aa: CASGLAQGNEKLFF
j_call: TRBJ1-3; v_call: TRBV6-6; cdr3_aa: CASSFKRDSGNTIYF
j_call: TRBJ1-5; v_call: TRBV27; cdr3_aa: CASSADRANQPQHF
j_call: TRBJ2-3; v_call: TRBV24-1; cdr3_aa: CATSDRGGRDTQYF
j_call: TRBJ1-1; v_call: TRBV9; cdr3_aa: CASSVTGVNTEAFF
j_call: TRBJ2-3; v_call: TRBV29-1; cdr3_aa: CSRCDLLQYF
j_call: TRBJ1-1; v_call: TRBV10-3; cdr3_aa: CAISRDRVTFF
j_call: TRBJ1-5; v_call: TRBV6-2/TRBV6-3; cdr3_aa: CASSYSRGGNQPQHF
j_call: TRBJ1-1; v_call: TRBV24-1; cdr3_aa: CATSDLRDRGLPSGVRAFF
j_call: TRBJ2-7; v_call: TRBV6-5; cdr3_aa: CASSSGTGGIEQYF
j_call: TRBJ1-1; v_call: TRBV18; cdr3_aa: CASSPYSGENTEAFF
j_call: TRBJ1-2; v_call: TRBV25-1; cdr3_aa: CASRGPGQHYGYTF
j_call: TRBJ2-3; v_call: TRBV24-1; cdr3_aa: CATSDYPDSRTDTQYF
j_call: TRBJ2-2; v_call: TRBV11-1; cdr3_aa: CASSLPGGELFF
j_call: TRBJ1-3; v_call: TRBV19; cdr3_aa: CASSWQSASGNTIYF